These 5 T cell receptor beta chains share one sample of origin, sequenced in a study of blood T cell repertoires in COVID-19. TCRdb keeps only in-frame clones here, not all; method: immunoSEQ multiplex PCR. The sample has roughly 190,000 clones; around 80% are singletons. What was sequenced was peripheral blood. These receptor sequences come from a man aged 30 to 39 with active or convalescent COVID-19.

The chain combines TRBV19 with TRBJ1-1, with D maybe TRBD1 (5 bases). The CDR3 totals 14 residues. V lost 6 bases, J lost 4 bases, and 15 bases lay in between. Germline V gene sequence: CDR1 LNHDA, CDR2 SQIVND (reference sequence). CDR3 sequence (DNA): TGTGCCAGTAGGGGCGGGGCCCCGGGCACTGAAGCTTTCTTT. Its protein is CASRGGAPGTEAFF.

This clone was seen just once. This chain links TRBV5-1 with TRBJ1-1; tentative D call: TRBD1 (5 bases). The V end lost 0 bases, the J end lost 2 bases, and 8 bases lay between the germline ends. The CDR3 has 14 residues. Per germline, CDR1 SGHRS and CDR2 YFSETQ. CDR3 bases: TGCGCCAGCAGCTTGGTAGGGGCCAACACTGAAGCTTTCTTT. Its protein product is CASSLVGANTEAFF. Using reference TRBV5-1 and TRBJ1-1 for the parts outside the CDR3, the full variable domain is KAGVTQTPRYLIKTRGQQVTLSCSPISGHRSVSWYQQTPGQGLQFLFEYFSETQRNKGNFPGRFSGRQFSNSRSEMNVSTLELGDSALYLCASSLVGANTEAFFGQGTRLTVV.

The chain joins TRBV19 to TRBJ1-5; possibly TRBD1 for D (5 bases). This CDR3 is built from 14 residues. With 2 bases removed from V and 4 bases from J, the gap between germline ends came to 9 bases. CDR1 is LNHDA, CDR2 SQIVND, per germline (reference sequence). This CDR3 is CASSIKGQNQPQHF. The CDR3 DNA reads as TGTGCCAGTAGTATAAAGGGGCAGAATCAGCCCCAGCATTTT.

The chain recombines TRBV28 with TRBJ1-4; D gene ambiguous. V dropped 8 bases and J dropped 0 bases, with 10 bases sitting between them. The CDR3 is 14 amino acids. The V gene's germline CDR1 is MDHEN and CDR2 SYDVKM. Written as DNA, the CDR3 is TGTGCCAGCGGTCCACCGGCAACTAATGAAAAACTGTTTTTT. This translates into CASGPPATNEKLFF. The full variable domain, rest sourced from reference TRBV28 and TRBJ1-4, is DVKVTQSSRYLVKRTGEKVFLECVQDMDHENMFWYRQDPGLGLRLIYFSYDVKMKEKGDIPEGYSVSREKKERFSLILESASTNQTSMYLCASGPPATNEKLFFGSGTQLSVL.

The chain couples TRBV18 to TRBJ1-6; 7 nucleotides align to TRBD1. Germline CDR1 is KGHSH and CDR2 is LQKENI. The CDR3 consists of 13 residues. Trimming took 9 bases from V and 6 from J; bases not matched to a gene: 5. CDR3 in DNA: TGTGCCAGTGGGACAGCCTCTAATTCACCCCTCCACTTT. Amino acid sequence: CASGTASNSPLHF.